The source of this T cell receptor (beta chain) is a study of CD8+ T cells in alopecia areata listed by TCRdb under 2018. As for the study more broadly: The treated patients, all with moderate-to-severe alopecia areata, were enrolled in an open-label pilot trial of oral tofacitinib given at 5 to 10 mg twice daily. Patients received tofacitinib for 6 to 18 months and were then followed off drug for 6 months to check for delayed response and recurrence. Disease severity in treated patients was measured with the SALT score, which quantifies the percentage of affected scalp surface area. The study used high-throughput TCRbeta sequencing to examine T cell clonal expansion in alopecia areata, in both the C3H/HeJ mouse model and human patients. In humans, TCRbeta sequencing was performed on scalp tissue and on sorted CD4+ and CD8+ peripheral blood T cells from healthy controls and from patients with patchy or totalis/universalis alopecia areata. Patients on tofacitinib were biopsied at baseline and after 4 and 24 weeks of treatment, and several of the patients also had a later scalp biopsy. Scalp clonality was compared across normal scalp (n=4), patchy alopecia areata scalp (n=8), and alopecia totalis/universalis scalp (n=8). RNA came from the PAXgene miRNA kit for fixed scalp, the miRNeasy kit for PBMCs, and the RNeasy kit for mouse skin. TCRbeta CDR3 regions were amplified by immunoSEQ multiplex PCR with 35 Vbeta forward and 13 Jbeta reverse primers. The full study reports these points: Compared with normal scalp, lesional scalp had higher clonality and more expanded CD8+ clones, particularly in alopecia totalis/universalis, a pattern that suggests antigenic drive. Tofacitinib significantly lowered scalp clonality and the number of expanded CD8+ clones among the top 100 scalp clones. During tofacitinib treatment, many expanded lesional clones remained in scalp and blood, and this persistence may partly explain relapse after treatment is stopped. TCR sequences shared between patients were less clear than in mice, possibly partly because of HLA diversity in the patient population. Because the treated cohort was small and had just a single nonresponder, larger studies are needed to establish links between baseline CD8+ expansion and response. Unlike mouse skin, which is dominated by gammadelta T cells, normal human skin has resident alphabeta T cells that are also sequenced, and this complicates analysis of the scalp TCR repertoire.

Details on this clone: Its antigen remains undetermined. Base qualities are missing; no much larger clone stands one base away.

Receptor libraries were prepared by the immunoSEQ multiplex PCR assay. RNA was extracted from all samples and reverse transcribed into cDNA, which served as template for TCR sequencing. First-strand cDNA was synthesized using SuperScript III with a 2:1 mix of oligo-dT and random hexamers. A synthetic immune receptor repertoire was used to gauge amplification bias, and whatever bias remained was removed computationally. The original pipeline was this. Raw reads were preprocessed for error removal, and CDR3 was defined according to IMGT conventions as running from the conserved cysteine to phenylalanine. Clonality was computed by normalizing Shannon entropy by log2 of the number of productive unique TCRs and subtracting the result from 1. Whether each scalp clone was CD4 or CD8 was inferred by checking scalp TCRbeta sequences against the CD4 and CD8 repertoires from sorted blood. Here the immuneACCESS table is served through TCRdb, limited to in-frame sequences with V and J called. Missing clones are a known gap in these copies; in checked studies unresolved V genes cover under half, and the rest lacks a known reason. The V and J calls and clone size are taken from that table; D and trimming were inferred from the DNA. Present in this sample are approximately 170,000 clones, around 60% of which were seen just once. The ten largest account for 14% of the sample.

The germline V gene supplies CDR1 ENHRY and CDR2 SYGVKD. Cut back by 10 bases and 7 bases, the V and J ends lie 19 bases apart. The CDR3 sequence holds 13 residues, the cysteine and phenylalanine included. CDR3 DNA is the only sequence kept; it has 39 bases, read in frame from the first base. Taken with the paper, the label for time point translates to: about 25 weeks on oral tofacitinib. This specimen's treatment or condition label, interpreted: oral pan-JAK inhibitor, 5-10 mg twice daily. Peripheral blood and lesional scalp punch biopsies were obtained from patients with alopecia areata. PBMCs were isolated by density centrifugation and stained for CD3, CD4 and CD8, after which CD4+ and CD8+ T cells were sorted on a FACSAria.

This TCR was sampled from a human donor with alopecia areata. The starting material was CD4+ T cells sorted from blood, obtained at week 24, from a patient treated with tofacitinib. The sequence joins TRBV10-3 to TRBJ1-1; a tentative D match to TRBD1 spans 6 bases. CDR3 loop: CASRGGTKNEAFF. The DNA sequence follows: TGTGCCAGCAGAGGCGGGACAAAGAATGAAGCTTTCTTT.